These T cell receptor beta chains were read from a single sample in a study of cytomegalovirus exposure and HLA in healthy donors. Sequencing used immunoSEQ multiplex PCR; TCRdb keeps in-frame clones, though not all of them. The sample includes around 160,000 clones, over 60% seen only once; the top ten take about 13%. The material sequenced was PBMCs. These receptors were obtained from a man aged 35-49 years in good health and CMV-seropositive. Both conserved end residues are part of each CDR3. D genes are given only for firm matches. The size of a clone is reported for some rows only, either as once, few or many, or as a class for expanded clones.

V gene,clone size,J gene,D gene,CDR3 DNA,CDR3 protein
TRBV28,.,TRBJ2-3,.,TGTGCCAGCAGTTTCCCCGGCGGAACTAGCACAGATACGCAGTATTTT,CASSFPGGTSTDTQYF
TRBV5-1,.,TRBJ1-1,.,TGCGCCAGCAGCCTTCAGGGGAACGAAGCTTTCTTT,CASSLQGNEAFF
TRBV7-3,.,TRBJ2-7,TRBD2,TGTGCCAGCAGCTTAACGGGAGCGGGAGCTGGCGAGCAGTACTTC,CASSLTGAGAGEQYF
TRBV5-1,.,TRBJ2-1,TRBD1,TGCGCCAGCAGCTCAGGGACAGGTTCATTCGCAGATGAGCAGTTCTTC,CASSSGTGSFADEQFF
TRBV6-6,.,TRBJ1-2,TRBD1,TGTGCCAGCAAGCCCGGGACAGCACTCCGGGACTATGGCTACACCTTC,CASKPGTALRDYGYTF
TRBV12-2,.,TRBJ2-7,.,TGTGCAAGTCGCCCCACCTACGAGCAGTACTTC,CASRPTYEQYF
TRBV7-9,few,TRBJ1-1,.,TGTGCCAGCAGCTCCCGACAGGTAGTGGGCACTGAAGCTTTCTTT,CASSSRQVVGTEAFF
TRBV7-2,.,TRBJ1-2,.,TGTGCCAGCAGACGACTGAGTGCAGGGGCCTCTAGCTATGGCTACACCTTC,CASRRLSAGASSYGYTF
TRBV2,few,TRBJ2-5,TRBD2,TGTGCCAGCAGACTAGCGGGACCGGAGACCCAGTACTTC,CASRLAGPETQYF
TRBV11-1,.,TRBJ2-2,.,TGTGCCAGCAGCTTAGTGACCTTTCCGAGGGCCGGGGAGCTGTTTTTT,CASSLVTFPRAGELFF
TRBV5-4,few,TRBJ1-2,.,TGTGCCAGCAGCCTCGGACAGACCTACTATGGCTACACCTTC,CASSLGQTYYGYTF
TRBV2,.,TRBJ1-4,TRBD1,TGTGCCAGCAGGCGGACAGGGGGTTATGAAAAACTGTTTTTT,CASRRTGGYEKLFF
TRBV19,.,TRBJ2-3,.,TGTGCCAGTAGTATCTCTAACCAAGAGAATACGCAGTATTTT,CASSISNQENTQYF
TRBV9,.,TRBJ1-1,.,TGTGCCAGCAGCGTAGGTCTAGCTCTGAACACTGAAGCTTTCTTT,CASSVGLALNTEAFF
TRBV6-6,.,TRBJ2-7,.,TGTGCCAGCAACCTCGGAGGATCCTACGAGCAGTACTTC,CASNLGGSYEQYF
TRBV15,.,TRBJ2-3,TRBD2,TGTGCCACCGGCCGGACTAGCGGGAGTGCAGATACGCAGTATTTT,CATGRTSGSADTQYF
TRBV5-1,.,TRBJ2-7,TRBD2,TGCGCCAGCAGCCTTCGGACTAGCGGGGACAGCTCCTACGAGCAGTACTTC,CASSLRTSGDSSYEQYF
TRBV28,few,TRBJ2-3,TRBD2,TGTGCCAGCAGTTTAGAACTAGCGTACACAGATACGCAGTATTTT,CASSLELAYTDTQYF
TRBV7-2,.,TRBJ2-1,TRBD2,TGTGCCAGCAGCTTAGCTGGACTAGCGGGGTACGATGAGCAGTTCTTC,CASSLAGLAGYDEQFF
TRBV30,.,TRBJ2-7,.,TGTGCCTGGAGTCCCCTAAACAGGTACGAGCAGTACTTC,CAWSPLNRYEQYF
TRBV7-9,.,TRBJ2-2,.,TGTGCCAGCAGCCGGAGACTAGCCGGGGAGCTGTTTTTT,CASSRRLAGELFF
TRBV29-1,.,TRBJ1-2,TRBD1,TGCAGCGCCTGGACAGGGGGTGACTACACCTTC,CSAWTGGDYTF
TRBV12-5,.,TRBJ1-5,.,TGTGCTAGTCAGGGGAGTGGCAATCAGCCCCAGCATTTT,CASQGSGNQPQHF
TRBV6-5,.,TRBJ1-4,TRBD1,TGTGCCAGCAGTAGACGGGACAGGGGTTTTGAAAAACTGTTTTTT,CASSRRDRGFEKLFF
TRBV7-2,.,TRBJ2-3,TRBD2,TGTGCCAGCAGCTTAATGGGACTAGAAACAGATACGCAGTATTTT,CASSLMGLETDTQYF
TRBV13,.,TRBJ2-7,TRBD2,TGTGCCAGCAGCGCTCTCCTCGGGGAGGGGCCGCAGTACTTC,CASSALLGEGPQYF
TRBV27,.,TRBJ2-1,TRBD2,TGTGCCAGCAGTTTATGGACTAGCGGCCTCAATGAGCAGTTCTTC,CASSLWTSGLNEQFF
TRBV5-1,.,TRBJ1-3,.,TGCGCCAGCAGCACGACAGCAGCCTCTGGAAACACCATATATTTT,CASSTTAASGNTIYF
TRBV7-9,once,TRBJ2-3,TRBD2,TGTGCCAGCAGCTTAGGCCTAGCGGGAGGGCCGGCAGATACGCAGTATTTT,CASSLGLAGGPADTQYF
TRBV5-1,.,TRBJ2-7,.,TGCGCCAGGCCTACAGGGCTTCCCTACGAGCAGTACTTC,CARPTGLPYEQYF
TRBV7-3,.,TRBJ2-2,.,TGTGCCAGCAGCTTATTGGGGGCCGGTACGAACACCGGGGAGCTGTTTTTT,CASSLLGAGTNTGELFF
TRBV2,.,TRBJ2-7,TRBD1,TGTGCCAGCAACCCGGGACAGCTATCCTACGAGCAGTACTTC,CASNPGQLSYEQYF
TRBV11-2,.,TRBJ1-2,TRBD1,TGTGCCAGCAGCTCGACGACAGGGAGACACACCTTC,CASSSTTGRHTF
TRBV6-5,.,TRBJ2-6,.,TGTGCCAGCAGTCCCTCTGGGGCCAACGGCCTGACTTTC,CASSPSGANGLTF
TRBV5-1,.,TRBJ2-7,.,TGCGCCAGCAGCTTGGACTTTATTTACGAGCAGTACTTC,CASSLDFIYEQYF
TRBV6-5,.,TRBJ2-3,.,TGTGCCATCCAGGGTGGTCTATTCACCGATACGCAGTATTTT,CAIQGGLFTDTQYF
TRBV2,.,TRBJ2-1,TRBD1,TGTGCCAGCAGTCCGACAGGGGTAGGTGAGCAGTTCTTC,CASSPTGVGEQFF
TRBV4-3,.,TRBJ2-1,.,TGCGCCAGCAGCCAAGATGACAGCCCTAGGATCTTC,CASSQDDSPRIF
TRBV7-2,.,TRBJ1-3,.,TGTGCCAGCAGCCGGGAAGCTGGAAACACCATATATTTT,CASSREAGNTIYF
TRBV7-8,.,TRBJ2-6,TRBD2,TGTGCCAGCAGCAGCACTAGCGAACGGGCCAACGTCCTGACTTTC,CASSSTSERANVLTF
TRBV28,.,TRBJ1-2,.,TGTGCCAGCACGAACAGCTATGGCTACACCTTC,CASTNSYGYTF
TRBV4-1,.,TRBJ2-3,TRBD2,TGCGCCAGCAGCCCGATAATTAGCGGGGGCACAGATACGCAGTATTTT,CASSPIISGGTDTQYF
TRBV7-3,.,TRBJ2-5,.,TGTGCCAGCAGTAGCGTTGTTGGAGAGACCCAGTACTTC,CASSSVVGETQYF
TRBV9,.,TRBJ1-3,.,TGTGCCAGCAGCCATCCCGCCTCAGGTTACACTGGAAACACCATATATTTT,CASSHPASGYTGNTIYF
TRBV19,.,TRBJ1-5,.,TGTGCCAGTAGTACCGCTTCCCGCAGGGTCAGCCAGCCCCAGCATTTT,CASSTASRRVSQPQHF
TRBV4-3,few,TRBJ1-5,.,TGCGCCAGCAGCCAAGATCCTTATCAGCCCCAGCATTTT,CASSQDPYQPQHF
TRBV19,.,TRBJ1-5,TRBD1,TGTGCCAGTAGTACTTTAGACAGGGGGACTCAGCCCCAGCATTTT,CASSTLDRGTQPQHF
TRBV5-1,.,TRBJ2-1,.,TGCGCCAGCAGCTTGGATACTGCCATGTCCGAGCAGTTCTTC,CASSLDTAMSEQFF
TRBV9,once,TRBJ2-7,.,TGTGCCAGCAGCGTAGCCGGTTGGGGCGGCGAGCAGTACTTC,CASSVAGWGGEQYF
TRBV11-2,few,TRBJ2-3,TRBD2,TGTGCCAGCAGCTTGCGGGGGGACGGGGGTACGCAGTATTTT,CASSLRGDGGTQYF
TRBV6-1,.,TRBJ2-7,TRBD1,TGTGCCAGCAGTCCCGGGACAGGGTTCGCTAGCGAGCAGTACTTC,CASSPGTGFASEQYF
TRBV2,once,TRBJ2-7,TRBD1,TGTGCCAGCACGGAGGGGGGCGGACAGGGGGCTGATGAGCAGTACTTC,CASTEGGGQGADEQYF
TRBV28,.,TRBJ2-7,.,TGTGCCAGCAGTTTGAGGGGGTTTGAGCAGTACTTC,CASSLRGFEQYF
TRBV5-1,.,TRBJ2-1,.,TGCGCCAGCAGCTTGAGCGCAGAGCCCTACAATGAGCAGTTCTTC,CASSLSAEPYNEQFF